The 20 T cell receptor beta chains below come from one sample, sequenced in a study of OX40 agonist ivuxolimab in advanced cancers. Only in-frame clones appear in the TCRdb table, and some are missing; sequencing was by immunoSEQ multiplex PCR. The sample yields 65,000 to 85,000 clones, 85% to 90% seen once. This material consisted of CD4+ or CD8+ T cells sorted from blood, taken in a trial of the OX40 agonist ivuxolimab. The receptors were sampled from an adult with an advanced solid tumor such as melanoma, head and neck, liver or kidney cancer.

The rearrangement joins TRBV7-3 to TRBJ2-6; D remains unclear. The CDR3 has 15 amino acids. The V gene lost 5 bases and the J gene lost 0 bases, with 8 bases spanning the gap. Per the germline V gene, CDR1 is SGHTA and CDR2 is FQGTGA. The CDR3 bases are TGTGCCAGCAGCACCGCACGCTCTGGGGCCAACGTCCTGACTTTC. Translated, it gives CASSTARSGANVLTF.

V gene TRBV12-5 combines with J gene TRBJ2-1, with 10 bases aligning to TRBD2. The germline V gene encodes CDR1 LGHNT and CDR2 FRNRAP. The V segment lost 7 bases and the J segment 4 bases; nucleotides outside the gene matches: 13. The CDR3 length is 17 residues. The CDR3 DNA reads TGTGCTAGTGCCCCGGCCCCCTTAGCGGGGGGTTACAATGAGCAGTTCTTC. This gives the protein CASAPAPLAGGYNEQFF.

V usage is TRBV7-2 and J usage is TRBJ1-2; TRBD1 matches 12 bases. The V and J ends lost 5 bases and 7 bases, in that order; junction bases with no gene match: 8. Germline CDR1 and CDR2: SGHTA and FQGNSA. The CDR3 is 15 amino acids. The CDR3 loop reads CASSGRDRGRLGYTF. The CDR3 DNA reads as TGTGCCAGCAGCGGCCGGGACAGGGGGCGACTTGGCTACACCTTC.

This clone has just one count. This chain joins TRBV5-1 and TRBJ2-7; D not certain. Germline V gene sequence: CDR1 SGHRS, CDR2 YFSETQ. The CDR3 contains 15 residues. V was trimmed by 2 bases and J by 6 bases, leaving 18 bases between them. CDR3 in amino acids: CASSFGGVGSSEQYV. CDR3 nucleotides: TGCGCCAGCAGCTTCGGCGGCGTGGGATCTTCCGAGCAGTACGTC.

The rearrangement links TRBV12-5 to TRBJ2-6; maybe TRBD2 (6 bases). Germline V gene lookup returns CDR1 LGHNT and CDR2 FRNRAP. This CDR3 spans 15 amino acids. Trimming took 3 bases from V and 2 from J, leaving 8 bases between them. The CDR3 loop reads CASGFGGTGANVLTF. CDR3 coding DNA: TGTGCTAGTGGTTTTGGGGGGACTGGGGCCAACGTCCTGACTTTC.

The genes are TRBV7-2 and TRBJ2-5; the D gene is possibly TRBD1 (5 bases). The germline CDR1 and CDR2 sequences are SGHTA and FQGNSA. The germline V and J ends were trimmed by 5 bases and 2 bases, with 9 bases remaining between them. The CDR3 spans 13 residues. The CDR3, as DNA: TGTGCCAGCAGCATCCGACAGCAAGAGACCCAGTACTTC. Translating gives CASSIRQQETQYF.

The CDR3 sequence: CASSLLGGQETQYF. CDR3 DNA: TGTGCCAGCAGCTTATTGGGGGGTCAAGAGACCCAGTACTTC. The chain is built from TRBV5-5 and TRBJ2-5, with a tentative D call TRBD2 (6 bases). The CDR3 loop spans 14 amino acids. V shed 2 bases and J shed 2 bases, with 10 bases lying between them. Per the germline V gene, CDR1 is SGHKS and CDR2 is YYEKEE (reference sequence).

This chain uses TRBV30 with TRBJ1-6; D gene ambiguous. Trimming removed 1 base from V and 0 bases from J, with 7 bases in between. This CDR3 is built from 15 residues. The germline V gene encodes CDR1 GTSNPN and CDR2 SVGIG (reference sequence). CDR3 sequence: CAWSDGSSYNSPLHF. The CDR3 DNA reads TGTGCCTGGAGTGACGGTAGCTCCTATAATTCACCCCTCCACTTT. Together with reference TRBV30 and TRBJ1-6, the CDR3 gives the full variable domain: SQTIHQWPATLVQPVGSPLSLECTVEGTSNPNLYWYRQAAGRGLQLLFYSVGIGQISSEVPQNLSASRPQDRQFILSSKKLLLSDSGFYLCAWSDGSSYNSPLHFGNGTRLTVT.

V gene TRBV7-3 combines with J gene TRBJ1-3; D unresolved. Trimming left V 1 base short and J 4 bases short, with 5 bases between. The CDR3 is 13 amino acids. The V gene's germline CDR1 is SGHTA and CDR2 FQGTGA. The CDR3 DNA sequence: TGTGCCAGCAGCTTAAAACCGGGAAACACCATATATTTT. Translating it yields CASSLKPGNTIYF.

CDR3 region: CASSFPGLAGGPLTDTQYF. For the CDR3, the DNA is TGTGCCAGCAGCTTCCCGGGACTAGCGGGGGGGCCCCTCACAGATACGCAGTATTTT. The V and J genes are TRBV7-9 and TRBJ2-3, with TRBD2 identical over 16 bases. Germline V gives CDR1 SEHNR, CDR2 FQNEAQ (reference sequence). This CDR3 is 19 amino acids long. Losses at the gene ends were 3 bases for V and 2 bases for J; bases not matched to a gene: 8.

The genes are TRBV5-1 and TRBJ2-3; D not certain. Germline V gene sequence: CDR1 SGHRS, CDR2 YFSETQ. Trimming took off 4 bases at V and 4 bases at J, with 13 bases between the two ends. This CDR3 comprises 14 residues. CDR3 sequence reads: CASSNYLDPDTQYF. CDR3 DNA: TGCGCCAGCAGCAACTATCTAGATCCAGATACGCAGTATTTT.

The V call is TRBV7-8, the J call TRBJ2-7, with D possibly being TRBD1 (6 bases). Germline loops: CDR1 SGHVS, CDR2 FQNEAQ. The CDR3 contains 15 residues. V shed 4 bases and J shed 6 bases, with 19 bases lying between them. This CDR3 reads CASSSRDTSPLEQYF. CDR3 nucleotides: TGTGCCAGCAGCTCCCGGGACACAAGTCCCCTCGAGCAGTACTTC.

The J gene is TRBJ2-2, the V gene TRBV7-6; TRBD2 is a possible D gene (5 bases). The length of the CDR3 is 18 residues. In germline, CDR1 is SGHVS, CDR2 FNYEAQ. V lost 5 bases and J 5 bases, leaving 24 bases between the germline ends. CDR3 nucleotide sequence: TGTGCCAGCAGCACCCAACCTCAGGCGGGTAGTAGAACCGGGGAGCTGTTTTTT. This codes for CASSTQPQAGSRTGELFF.

This sequence joins TRBV4-2 and TRBJ2-1, with D perhaps matching TRBD2 (6 bases). Germline V CDR1 and CDR2: LGHNA, YNFKEQ. CDR3 length: 18 residues. Trimming shortened V by 0 bases and J by 8 bases, and 23 bases separated the two germline ends. DNA for the CDR3: TGTGCCAGCAGCCAAGATGCCTGGGAGGACTCCAACTTTGATGAGCAGTTCTTC. It specifies CASSQDAWEDSNFDEQFF.

This chain links TRBV7-2 with TRBJ1-5; TRBD1 matches at 8 bases. The V segment lost 4 bases and the J segment 8 bases; nucleotides outside the gene matches: 4. Germline V gene sequence: CDR1 SGHTA, CDR2 FQGNSA. CDR3 size: 13 residues. The CDR3, as DNA: TGTGCCAGCAGCTGGGACAGGTTCGAGCCCCAGCATTTT. It encodes CASSWDRFEPQHF.

This clone has a single count. The chain couples TRBV27 to TRBJ1-5; D unclear. Trimming stripped 6 bases from V and 3 bases from J, with 6 bases between. Germline V lookup: CDR1 MNHEY, CDR2 SMNVEV (reference sequence). CDR3 length equals 12 residues. In nucleotides, the CDR3 is TGTGCCAGCAGCCGACCCAATCAGCCCCAGCATTTT. The encoded protein is CASSRPNQPQHF.

The rearrangement uses TRBV5-1 and TRBJ2-2; perhaps TRBD1 as D (5 bases). This CDR3 has 15 amino acids. V lost 4 bases, J lost 3 bases, and 13 bases lay in between. Germline values: CDR1 SGHRS, CDR2 YFSETQ. The CDR3 reads CASSVDRVHTGELFF. CDR3 nucleotides: TGCGCCAGCAGCGTTGACAGAGTACACACCGGGGAGCTGTTTTTT.

This clone was found once. The chain carries TRBV27 and TRBJ1-5, with D unclear. This CDR3 comprises 16 residues. CDR1 is MNHEY and CDR2 is SMNVEV in the germline V gene (reference sequence). Trimming cost V 5 bases and J 2 bases, with 16 bases left between them. Written as DNA, the CDR3 is TGTGCCAGCAGTCGGATCTCTGAGGAGGGCAATCAGCCCCAGCATTTT. The encoded protein is CASSRISEEGNQPQHF.

The genes are TRBV28 and TRBJ1-5; TRBD1 might be the D (6 bases). Germline lookup yields CDR1 MDHEN and CDR2 SYDVKM. This CDR3 spans 14 amino acids. The V and J ends lost 6 bases and 7 bases respectively, with 16 bases between them. The CDR3 DNA is TGTGCCAGCAGCCCCCACAGGGACGGCCAGCCCCAGCATTTT. Its translation: CASSPHRDGQPQHF.

The chain links TRBV4-1 to TRBJ2-3, with 9 bases lining up with TRBD1. Per germline, CDR1 MGHRA and CDR2 YSYEKL. The V segment lost 0 bases and the J segment 10 bases; nucleotides outside the gene matches: 5. The CDR3 is 14 residues long. In nucleotides, the CDR3 is TGCGCCAGCAGCCAAGACAGACAGGGGGAAGCGCAGTATTTT. Its protein product is CASSQDRQGEAQYF.